The entry below describes one T cell receptor beta chain. Antigen: not known. The sample originates from a study of CD8+ T cells in alopecia areata. Study details: Twice a day, 5 to 10 mg of oral tofacitinib was administered to treated patients. Severity of treated patients was scored by affected scalp percentage. General observations from the study: Any link of baseline CD8+ expansion to response, resting on one nonresponder, remains uncertain. Whereas mice showed it more clearly, TCR sharing across patients was murkier, possibly because of HLA.

Indicated treatment: oral pan-JAK inhibitor, 5-10 mg twice daily. The length of the CDR3 is 15 residues. The germline V and J ends were trimmed by 4 bases and 0 bases, with 10 bases remaining between them. The germline V gene encodes CDR1 SGHRS and CDR2 YFSETQ. cDNA reverse transcribed from extracted RNA served as the sequencing template. Profiled with immunoSEQ multiplex PCR; TCRdb holds only in-frame clones, not every one. The data hold around 100,000 clones, with just under 60% observed a single time. The material sequenced was CD8+ T cells sorted from blood, taken at approximately week 60, from a patient treated with tofacitinib. The J gene is TRBJ2-2, the V gene TRBV5-1; D call uncertain. This TCR came from a human donor with alopecia areata. The CDR3 DNA reads TGCGCCAGCAGCGTAGACACACCGAACACCGGGGAGCTGTTTTTT. It translates to CASSVDTPNTGELFF.